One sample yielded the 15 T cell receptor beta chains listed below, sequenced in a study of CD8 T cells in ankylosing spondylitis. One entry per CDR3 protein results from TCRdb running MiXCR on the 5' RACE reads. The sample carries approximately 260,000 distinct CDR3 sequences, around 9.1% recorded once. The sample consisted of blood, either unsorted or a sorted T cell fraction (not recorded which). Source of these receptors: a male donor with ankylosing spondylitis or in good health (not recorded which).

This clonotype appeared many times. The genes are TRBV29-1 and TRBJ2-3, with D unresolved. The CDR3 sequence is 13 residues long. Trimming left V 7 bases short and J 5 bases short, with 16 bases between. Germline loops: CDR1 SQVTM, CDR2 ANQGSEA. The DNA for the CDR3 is TGCAGCGGACTCGGGCCTGGGAAAGATACGCAGTATTTT. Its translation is CSGLGPGKDTQYF.

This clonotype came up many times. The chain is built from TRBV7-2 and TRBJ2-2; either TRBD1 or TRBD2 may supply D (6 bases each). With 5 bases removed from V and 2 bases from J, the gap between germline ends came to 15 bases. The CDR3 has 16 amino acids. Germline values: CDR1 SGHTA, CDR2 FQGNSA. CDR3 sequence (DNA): TGTGCCAGCAGCCCAAGGGGGACTGGCAACACCGGGGAGCTGTTTTTT. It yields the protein CASSPRGTGNTGELFF.

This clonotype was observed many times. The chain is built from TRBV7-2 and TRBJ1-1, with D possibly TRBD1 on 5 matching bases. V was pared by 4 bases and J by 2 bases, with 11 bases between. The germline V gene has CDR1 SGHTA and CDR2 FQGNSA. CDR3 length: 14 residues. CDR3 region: CASSSMTVNTEAFF. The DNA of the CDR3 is TGTGCCAGCAGCTCGATGACAGTTAACACTGAAGCTTTCTTT.

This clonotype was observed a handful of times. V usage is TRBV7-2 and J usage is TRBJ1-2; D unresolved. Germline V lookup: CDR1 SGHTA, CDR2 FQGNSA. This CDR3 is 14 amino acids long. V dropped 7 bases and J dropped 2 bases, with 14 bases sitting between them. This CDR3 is CASTPQYRNYGYTF. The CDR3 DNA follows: TGTGCCAGCACCCCCCAGTATAGAAACTATGGCTACACCTTC.

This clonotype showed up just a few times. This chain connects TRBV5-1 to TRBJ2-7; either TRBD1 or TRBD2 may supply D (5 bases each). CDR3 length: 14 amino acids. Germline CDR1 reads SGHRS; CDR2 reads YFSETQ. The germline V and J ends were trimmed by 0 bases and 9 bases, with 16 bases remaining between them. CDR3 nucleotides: TGCGCCAGCAGCTTGGAGCGGCAGGGCCAAGGGCAGTACTTC. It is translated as CASSLERQGQGQYF. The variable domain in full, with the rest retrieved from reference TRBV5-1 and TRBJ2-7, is KAGVTQTPRYLIKTRGQQVTLSCSPISGHRSVSWYQQTPGQGLQFLFEYFSETQRNKGNFPGRFSGRQFSNSRSEMNVSTLELGDSALYLCASSLERQGQGQYFGPGTRLTVT.

CDR3 region: CSARDLGGPRIYNEQFF. CDR3 bases: TGCAGTGCTAGAGATTTGGGAGGCCCCCGGATCTACAATGAGCAGTTCTTC. The chain combines TRBV20-1 with TRBJ2-1, with D possibly TRBD2 on 6 matching bases. Trimming took off 0 bases at V and 3 bases at J, with 18 bases between the two ends. Germline V gene data show CDR1 as DFQATT and CDR2 as SNEGSKA (reference sequence). This CDR3 has 17 amino acids.

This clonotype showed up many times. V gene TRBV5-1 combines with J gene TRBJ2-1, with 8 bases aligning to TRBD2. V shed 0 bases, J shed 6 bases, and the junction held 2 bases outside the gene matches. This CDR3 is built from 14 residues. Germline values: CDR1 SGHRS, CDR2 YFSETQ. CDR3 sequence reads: CASSLALAGNEQFF. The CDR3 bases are TGCGCCAGCAGCTTGGCGCTAGCGGGCAATGAGCAGTTCTTC.

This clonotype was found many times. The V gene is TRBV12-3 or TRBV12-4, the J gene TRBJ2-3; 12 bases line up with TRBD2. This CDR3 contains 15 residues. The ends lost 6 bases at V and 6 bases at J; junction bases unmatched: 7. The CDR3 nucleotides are TGTGCCAGCAGGGAACTAGCGGGAGGTCCCGATACGCAGTATTTT. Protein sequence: CASRELAGGPDTQYF.

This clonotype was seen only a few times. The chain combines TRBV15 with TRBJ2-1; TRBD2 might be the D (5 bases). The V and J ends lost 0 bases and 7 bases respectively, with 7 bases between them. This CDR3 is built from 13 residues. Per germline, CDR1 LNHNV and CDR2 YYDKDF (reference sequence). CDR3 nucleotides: TGTGCCACCAGCAGAGATTCGGGGAATGAGCAGTTCTTC. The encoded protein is CATSRDSGNEQFF.

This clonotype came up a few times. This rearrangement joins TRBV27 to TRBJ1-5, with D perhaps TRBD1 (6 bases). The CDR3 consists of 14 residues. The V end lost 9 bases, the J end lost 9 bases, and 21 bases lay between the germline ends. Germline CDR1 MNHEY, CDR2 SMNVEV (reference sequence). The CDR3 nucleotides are TGTGCCAGTCGGCGGGACACGCAAAGGGGGCCCCAGCATTTT. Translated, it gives CASRRDTQRGPQHF.

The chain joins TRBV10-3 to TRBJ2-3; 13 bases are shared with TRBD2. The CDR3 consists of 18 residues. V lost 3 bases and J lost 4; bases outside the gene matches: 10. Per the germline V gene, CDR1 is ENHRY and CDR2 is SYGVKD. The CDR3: CAISDRWTSGRMADTQYF. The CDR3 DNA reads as TGTGCCATCAGTGACCGCTGGACTAGCGGGAGAATGGCAGATACGCAGTATTTT.

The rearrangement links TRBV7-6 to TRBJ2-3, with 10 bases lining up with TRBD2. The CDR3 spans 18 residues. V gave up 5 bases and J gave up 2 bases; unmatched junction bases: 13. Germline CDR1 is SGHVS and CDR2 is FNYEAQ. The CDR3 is CASSPAHLAGGYTDTQYF. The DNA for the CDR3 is TGTGCCAGCAGCCCAGCGCATTTAGCGGGGGGATACACAGATACGCAGTATTTT.

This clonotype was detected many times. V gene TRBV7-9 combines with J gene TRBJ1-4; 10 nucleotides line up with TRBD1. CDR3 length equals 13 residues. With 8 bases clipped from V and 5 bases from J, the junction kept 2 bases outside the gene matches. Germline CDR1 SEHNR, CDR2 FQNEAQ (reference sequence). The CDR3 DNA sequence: TGTGCCAGCGGGGACAGGGGAAATGAAAAACTGTTTTTT. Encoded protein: CASGDRGNEKLFF.

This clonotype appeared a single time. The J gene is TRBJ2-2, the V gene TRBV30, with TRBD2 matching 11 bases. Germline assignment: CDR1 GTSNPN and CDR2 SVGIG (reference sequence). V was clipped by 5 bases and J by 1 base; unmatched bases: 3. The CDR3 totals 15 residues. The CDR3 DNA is TGTGCCTGGGGGGGACTAGCGGTGAACACCGGGGAGCTGTTTTTT. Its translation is CAWGGLAVNTGELFF.

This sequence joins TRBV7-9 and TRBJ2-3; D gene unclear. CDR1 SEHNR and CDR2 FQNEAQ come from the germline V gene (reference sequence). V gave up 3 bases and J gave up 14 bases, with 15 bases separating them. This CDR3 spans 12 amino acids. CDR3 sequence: CASSFDPETPYF. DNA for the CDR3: TGTGCCAGCAGCTTTGACCCCGAAACCCCGTATTTT.